This TCR beta chain was found in a study of shared clonotypes between healthy human individuals. Healthy HIV-negative adults without recent acute infections or vaccinations served as donors. Points from the study as a whole: Only blood was sampled, and tissue TCR repertoires likely differ from blood ones.

For this clone: Its antigen is undetermined.

Around 30,000 T cell genomes, or 250 to 300 ng DNA, went into replicate PCRs of unsorted PBMC. It was on ten immunoSEQ deep assay plates that unsorted PBMC DNA was sequenced. The method was immunoSEQ multiplex PCR; TCRdb's version includes in-frame clones alone and lacks a portion of them. The sample contains about 470,000 clones, 70% to 80% of which appear only once. The CDR3 sequence is 13 residues long. CDR1 and CDR2 from the germline V gene are MDHEN and SYDVKM. Trimming took 2 bases from V and 3 from J, leaving 8 bases between them. This chain uses TRBV28 with TRBJ2-7; D is ambiguous. Sequencing input: PBMCs. The clonotype was recovered from a woman aged 40 to 49 in good health. Some clones in this sample may be carry-over from other donors' samples. The DNA for the CDR3 is TGTGCCAGCAGTTTAGGGCAGAACTACGAGCAGTACTTC. This encodes CASSLGQNYEQYF.